This TCR beta chain appears in the sequencing data of a study of blood T cell repertoires in COVID-19. Germline loops: CDR1 SGHTA, CDR2 FQGTGA. The CDR3 has 15 amino acids. Deletions cut 3 bases from V and 4 bases from J, with 13 bases between. The data were produced by immunoSEQ multiplex PCR, yet TCRdb's version contains in-frame clones alone and is incomplete. The sample includes 390,000 or so clones, over 80% of them seen just once. The chain combines TRBV7-3 with TRBJ2-1; possibly TRBD2 for D (7 bases). Sequenced sample: PBMCs or T cells enriched from blood (not recorded which). The clonotype originates from a woman between 45 and 65 years old who had recovered from COVID-19. The CDR3 bases are TGTGCCAGCAGCTTCGCGGGGGCCTTTTACAATGAGCAGTTCTTC. It yields the protein CASSFAGAFYNEQFF.